This is a list of T cell receptor beta chains from one sample in a study of neoadjuvant anti-PD-1 for oral cavity cancer. Profiled with immunoSEQ multiplex PCR; TCRdb holds only in-frame clones, not every one. The table lists around 65,000 clones, approximately 87% of them singletons. The material was PBMCs, obtained after nivolumab (anti-PD-1) treatment. These receptors were collected from a person between 35 and 79 years old with oral cavity squamous cell carcinoma. CDR3s include the opening cysteine and the closing phenylalanine or tryptophan. D genes are given only for firm matches. The listing skips clone size in some rows; elsewhere it reads once, few, many or a size class.

>TRBJ1-5|NA|NA|TRBV30
TGTGCCTGGAGTGTTGGGCAACATCAGCCCCAGCATTTT
CAWSVGQHQPQHF
>TRBJ1-2|TRBD1|once|TRBV28
TGTGCCAGCAGGGGGACAGGGGGAAGTGGCTACACCTTC
CASRGTGGSGYTF
>TRBJ2-3|TRBD1|NA|TRBV7-3
TGTGCCAGCAGCTTAAAAGGTGTGGGACAGGGGTCAGATACGCAGTATTTT
CASSLKGVGQGSDTQYF
>TRBJ2-2|NA|NA|TRBV7-9
TGTGCCAGCAGCTTAGAGGGGTATGGCACCGGGGAGCTGTTTTTT
CASSLEGYGTGELFF
>TRBJ2-7|NA|NA|TRBV6-1
TGTGCCAGCAGGGCTAGGGGGGCCTACGAGCAGTACTTC
CASRARGAYEQYF
>TRBJ2-7|NA|NA|TRBV7-9
TGTGCCAGCAGCTTATGGGGTCGCAGGAACGAGCAGTACTTC
CASSLWGRRNEQYF
>TRBJ2-7|NA|once|TRBV10-1
TGCGCCAGCAGTGCTCAGGGGGGCCCTTACGAGCAGTACTTC
CASSAQGGPYEQYF
>TRBJ1-1|NA|NA|TRBV30
TGTGCCTGGAGTCGGACCGCGGGGAACACTGAAGCTTTCTTT
CAWSRTAGNTEAFF
>TRBJ2-1|NA|few|TRBV19
TGTGCCACTAAGAGGGCGGACAATGAGCAGTTCTTC
CATKRADNEQFF
>TRBJ1-2|TRBD1|NA|TRBV4-2
TGTGCCAGCAGCCAACCCGACAGGGTAGATGGCTACACCTTC
CASSQPDRVDGYTF
>TRBJ1-2|TRBD1|NA|TRBV10-3
TGTGCCTCAATCCGGGACAGCGGTTATGACTATGGCTACACCTTC
CASIRDSGYDYGYTF
>TRBJ1-1|NA|NA|TRBV7-9
TGTGCCAGCAGCACGGGCGCGGCCGGGTGGGGCACTGAAGCTTTCTTT
CASSTGAAGWGTEAFF
>TRBJ2-3|NA|NA|TRBV10-3
TGTGCCATCAGTGAGGGCCCGACAGATACGCAGTATTTT
CAISEGPTDTQYF
>TRBJ1-2|NA|NA|TRBV2
TGTGCCAGCAGCGAGGAAAGAAACTATGGCTACACCTTC
CASSEERNYGYTF
>TRBJ2-1|NA|NA|TRBV20-1
TGCAGTGCCGACCGGAGCCAGGGAAGATTCTTC
CSADRSQGRFF
>TRBJ2-7|TRBD1|NA|TRBV7-9
TGTGCCAGCAGCAGCGGGACAGGGTACTACGAGCAGTACTTC
CASSSGTGYYEQYF
>TRBJ2-5|TRBD2|NA|TRBV5-6
TGTGCCAGCAGGGCGGCTAGCGGATCAGAGACCCAGTACTTC
CASRAASGSETQYF
>TRBJ2-3|NA|NA|TRBV30
TGTGCCTGGAGTGTAAAGGGCACAGATACGCAGTATTTT
CAWSVKGTDTQYF
>TRBJ2-5|NA|NA|TRBV30
TGTGCCTGGAGCCGTTGGGCAGAGACCCAGTACTTC
CAWSRWAETQYF
>TRBJ1-2|NA|NA|TRBV2
TGTGCCAGCAGTGGGGCAGGGGATGTCAGGGGCTACACCTTC
CASSGAGDVRGYTF
>TRBJ2-7|TRBD1|once|TRBV6-6
TGTGCCAGCAAGATCTCCGGGACAGGGTACGAGCAGTACTTC
CASKISGTGYEQYF
>TRBJ1-5|NA|NA|TRBV10-1
TGCGCCAGCAGTGAGTCAGGGGACCAGCCCCAGCATTTT
CASSESGDQPQHF
>TRBJ2-2|NA|NA|TRBV7-8
TGTGCCAGCAGCTTTACTGGCGCCGGGGAGCTGTTTTTT
CASSFTGAGELFF
>TRBJ1-6|NA|NA|TRBV2
TGTGCCAGCAGGGGCGACTATAATTCACCCCTCCACTTT
CASRGDYNSPLHF
>TRBJ1-5|TRBD1|NA|TRBV5-1
TGCGCCAGCAGTTGGGACGGGACAGACAATCAGCCCCAGCATTTT
CASSWDGTDNQPQHF
>TRBJ1-2|NA|once|TRBV28
TGTGCCAGCAGTTCCCAACGAGGCTACACCTTC
CASSSQRGYTF
>TRBJ2-5|NA|NA|TRBV7-6
TGTGCCAGCAGCCCGGACAGTCAAGAGACCCAGTACTTC
CASSPDSQETQYF
>TRBJ2-1|TRBD2|NA|TRBV4-1
TGCGCCAGCAGCCAAGGCTCTAGCGGGAGAGGTAATGAGCAGTTCTTC
CASSQGSSGRGNEQFF
>TRBJ1-2|NA|NA|TRBV25-1
TGTGCCGCCGGGGCTAACTATGGCTACACCTTC
CAAGANYGYTF
>TRBJ2-1|NA|NA|TRBV4-1
TGCGCCAGCAGCCAAGAGCTGAGCCGAACAGAGTACAATGAGCAGTTCTTC
CASSQELSRTEYNEQFF
>TRBJ2-4|NA|NA|TRBV11-2
TGTGCCAGCAGCTTAGGCGGGGCCCAGCTCATTCAGTACTTC
CASSLGGAQLIQYF
>TRBJ1-2|NA|NA|TRBV27
TGTGCCAGCAGTTTATGGGGGGGTGGCTATGGCTACACCTTC
CASSLWGGGYGYTF
>TRBJ2-3|NA|NA|TRBV10-1
TGCGCCAGCAGTGAAGGGCCTACCCCAGATACGCAGTATTTT
CASSEGPTPDTQYF
>TRBJ1-1|NA|once|TRBV5-1
TGCGCCAGCAGCTTGGGTGGAATGGGAACTGAAGCTTTCTTT
CASSLGGMGTEAFF
>TRBJ1-1|NA|NA|TRBV6-4
TGTGCCAGCAGTGCCATCGGGGGAATAATGGGCACTGAAGCTTTCTTT
CASSAIGGIMGTEAFF
>TRBJ1-1|NA|NA|TRBV18
TGTGCCAGCTCCAGCCAAGGGCACAATACTGAAGCTTTCTTT
CASSSQGHNTEAFF
>TRBJ1-1|NA|NA|TRBV15
TGTGCCACCAGCACTCGGACAGACCTAGAAGCTTTCTTT
CATSTRTDLEAFF
>TRBJ2-2|NA|NA|TRBV5-4
TGTGCCAGCAGCTTGGCCAGAGGTTCAAGGACAGCGAACACCGGGGAGCTGTTTTTT
CASSLARGSRTANTGELFF
>TRBJ2-3|TRBD2|NA|TRBV10-3
TGTGCCATCAGTGAGCAAGCGGGAGCTAGAGATACGCAGTATTTT
CAISEQAGARDTQYF
>TRBJ1-1|NA|NA|TRBV11-2
TGTGCCAGCAGCTCTCAAGAGAACACTGAAGCTTTCTTT
CASSSQENTEAFF
>TRBJ2-3|TRBD2|NA|TRBV7-9
TGTGCCAGCAGCCACCCACTAGCGGGAGGCCCAGATACGCAGTATTTT
CASSHPLAGGPDTQYF
>TRBJ1-2|NA|NA|TRBV6-4
TGTGCCAGCTCCCCAGGAGACGGCCCCTATGGCTACACCTTC
CASSPGDGPYGYTF
>TRBJ1-2|NA|NA|TRBV7-2
TGTGCCAGCAGCCCCAACCCCTCGGGGGCGTTGAACTATGGCTACACCTTC
CASSPNPSGALNYGYTF
>TRBJ2-5|NA|NA|TRBV18
TGTGCCAGCTCACTCACGGTAGGCCAAGAGACCCAGTACTTC
CASSLTVGQETQYF
>TRBJ1-5|NA|NA|TRBV7-2
TGTGCCAGCAGCGGAGGCGCGGGAATTTCTCAGCCCCAGCATTTT
CASSGGAGISQPQHF
>TRBJ1-1|NA|NA|TRBV7-2
TGTGCCAGCAGCGTTTCCGGGACCAACACTGAAGCTTTCTTT
CASSVSGTNTEAFF
>TRBJ2-3|NA|NA|TRBV10-1
TGCGCCAGCAGTGAGCGGAGCACAGATACGCAGTATTTT
CASSERSTDTQYF
>TRBJ2-7|NA|few|TRBV2
TGTGCCAGCAGTCGGTTTGGTTCCTACGAGCAGTACTTC
CASSRFGSYEQYF
>TRBJ1-2|TRBD1|NA|TRBV5-1
TGCGCCAGCAGCACTCCGGGACAGGGCTATGGCTACACCTTC
CASSTPGQGYGYTF
>TRBJ2-1|TRBD2|NA|TRBV9
TGTGCCAGCAGCCCGGGACTAGCCCTCTACAATGAGCAGTTCTTC
CASSPGLALYNEQFF
>TRBJ2-5|NA|NA|TRBV15
TGTGCCACCAGCAGAGATCAGGGCCTAGGGGCCCAGTACTTC
CATSRDQGLGAQYF
>TRBJ2-1|NA|NA|TRBV30
TGTGCCTGGAGCAACTCTAGAGCTCAGCAGTTCTTC
CAWSNSRAQQFF
>TRBJ1-5|NA|NA|TRBV18
TGTGCCAGCTCTCCCGGGACCGCCAGTCGTCAGCCCCAGCATTTT
CASSPGTASRQPQHF
>TRBJ2-7|TRBD2|NA|TRBV6-1
TGTGCCAGCAGTGAAGGGCTAGCGGCTCACTACGAGCAGTACTTC
CASSEGLAAHYEQYF